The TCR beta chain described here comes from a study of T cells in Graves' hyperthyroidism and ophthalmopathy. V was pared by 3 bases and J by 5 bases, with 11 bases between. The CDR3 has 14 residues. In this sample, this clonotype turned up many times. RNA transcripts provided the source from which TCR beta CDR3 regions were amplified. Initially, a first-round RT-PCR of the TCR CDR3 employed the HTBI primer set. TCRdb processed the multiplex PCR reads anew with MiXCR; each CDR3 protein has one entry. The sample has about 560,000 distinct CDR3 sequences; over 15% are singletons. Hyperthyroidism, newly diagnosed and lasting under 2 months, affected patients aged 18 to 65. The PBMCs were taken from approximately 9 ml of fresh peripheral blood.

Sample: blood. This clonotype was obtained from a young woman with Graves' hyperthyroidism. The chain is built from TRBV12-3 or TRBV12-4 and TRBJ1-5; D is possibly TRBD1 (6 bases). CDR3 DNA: TGTGCCAGCAGTTTTAGGCCAGGGGATCAGCCCCAGCATTTT. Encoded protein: CASSFRPGDQPQHF.